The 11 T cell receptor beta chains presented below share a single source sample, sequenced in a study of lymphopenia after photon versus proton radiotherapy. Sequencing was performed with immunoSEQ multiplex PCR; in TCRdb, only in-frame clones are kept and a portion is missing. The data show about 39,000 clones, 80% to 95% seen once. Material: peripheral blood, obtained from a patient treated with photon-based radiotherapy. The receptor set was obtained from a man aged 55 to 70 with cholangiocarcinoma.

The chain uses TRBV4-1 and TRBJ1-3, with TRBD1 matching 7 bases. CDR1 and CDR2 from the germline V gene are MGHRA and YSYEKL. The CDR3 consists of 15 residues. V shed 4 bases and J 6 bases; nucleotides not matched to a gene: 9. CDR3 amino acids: CASSPTKGAENTIYF. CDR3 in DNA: TGCGCCAGCAGCCCCACTAAGGGGGCGGAAAACACCATATATTTT.

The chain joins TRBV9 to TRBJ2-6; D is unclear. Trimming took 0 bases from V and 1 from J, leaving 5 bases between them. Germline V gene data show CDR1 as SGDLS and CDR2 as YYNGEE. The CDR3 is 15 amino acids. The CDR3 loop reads CASSVVESGANVLTF. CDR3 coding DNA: TGTGCCAGCAGCGTAGTTGAGTCTGGGGCCAACGTCCTGACTTTC.

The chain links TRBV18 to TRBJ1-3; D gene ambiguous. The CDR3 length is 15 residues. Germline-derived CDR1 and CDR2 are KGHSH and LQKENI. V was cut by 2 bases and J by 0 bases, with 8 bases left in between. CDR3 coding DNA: TGTGCCAGCTCACCAGCCCGGGTCTCTGGAAACACCATATATTTT. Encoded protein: CASSPARVSGNTIYF.

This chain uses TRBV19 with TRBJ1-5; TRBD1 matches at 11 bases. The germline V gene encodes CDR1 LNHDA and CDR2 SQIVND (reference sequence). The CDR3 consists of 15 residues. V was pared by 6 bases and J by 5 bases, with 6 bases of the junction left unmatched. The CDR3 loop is CASSAGTGGHQPQHF. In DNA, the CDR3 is TGTGCCAGTAGCGCAGGGACAGGGGGACATCAGCCCCAGCATTTT.

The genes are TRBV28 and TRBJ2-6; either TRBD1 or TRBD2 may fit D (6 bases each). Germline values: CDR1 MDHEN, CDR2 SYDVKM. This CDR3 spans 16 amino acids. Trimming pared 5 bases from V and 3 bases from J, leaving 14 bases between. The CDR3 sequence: CASSPLGGLGANVLTF. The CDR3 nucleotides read TGTGCCAGCAGTCCGCTCGGGGGCCTTGGGGCCAACGTCCTGACTTTC.

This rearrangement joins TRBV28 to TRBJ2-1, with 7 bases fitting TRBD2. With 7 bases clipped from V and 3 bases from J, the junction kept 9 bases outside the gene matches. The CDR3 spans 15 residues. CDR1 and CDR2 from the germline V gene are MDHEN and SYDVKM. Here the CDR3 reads CASTRPGLHYNEQFF. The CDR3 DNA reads TGTGCCAGCACCCGACCGGGACTACACTACAATGAGCAGTTCTTC.

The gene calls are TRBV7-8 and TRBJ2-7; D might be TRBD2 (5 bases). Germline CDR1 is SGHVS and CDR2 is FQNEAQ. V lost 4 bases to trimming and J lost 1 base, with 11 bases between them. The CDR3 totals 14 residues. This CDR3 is CASSSPGGSYEQYF. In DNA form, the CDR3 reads TGTGCCAGCAGCTCACCAGGAGGATCCTACGAGCAGTACTTC.

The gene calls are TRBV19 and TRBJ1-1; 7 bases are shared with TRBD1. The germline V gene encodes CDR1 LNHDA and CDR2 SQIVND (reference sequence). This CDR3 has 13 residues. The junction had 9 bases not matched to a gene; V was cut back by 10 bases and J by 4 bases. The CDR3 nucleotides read TGTGCCACCATTCAGGACAGGTTCACTGAAGCTTTCTTT. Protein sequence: CATIQDRFTEAFF.

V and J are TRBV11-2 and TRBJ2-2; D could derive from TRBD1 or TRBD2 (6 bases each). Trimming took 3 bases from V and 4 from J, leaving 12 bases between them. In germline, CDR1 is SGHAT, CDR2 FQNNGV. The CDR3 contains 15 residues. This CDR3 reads CASSFGGGGTGELFF. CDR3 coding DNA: TGTGCCAGCAGCTTTGGAGGGGGAGGCACCGGGGAGCTGTTTTTT.

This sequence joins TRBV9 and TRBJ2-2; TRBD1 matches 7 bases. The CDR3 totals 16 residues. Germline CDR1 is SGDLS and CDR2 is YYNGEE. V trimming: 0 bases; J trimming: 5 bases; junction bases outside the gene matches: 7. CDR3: CASSVVDRVGTGELFF. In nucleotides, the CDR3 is TGTGCCAGCAGCGTAGTCGACAGGGTGGGAACCGGGGAGCTGTTTTTT.

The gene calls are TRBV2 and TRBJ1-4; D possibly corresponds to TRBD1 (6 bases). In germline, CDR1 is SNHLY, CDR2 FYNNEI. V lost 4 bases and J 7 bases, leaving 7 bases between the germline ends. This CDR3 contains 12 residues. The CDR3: CASSVQGEKLFF. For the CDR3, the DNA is TGTGCCAGCAGTGTACAGGGTGAAAAACTGTTTTTT.